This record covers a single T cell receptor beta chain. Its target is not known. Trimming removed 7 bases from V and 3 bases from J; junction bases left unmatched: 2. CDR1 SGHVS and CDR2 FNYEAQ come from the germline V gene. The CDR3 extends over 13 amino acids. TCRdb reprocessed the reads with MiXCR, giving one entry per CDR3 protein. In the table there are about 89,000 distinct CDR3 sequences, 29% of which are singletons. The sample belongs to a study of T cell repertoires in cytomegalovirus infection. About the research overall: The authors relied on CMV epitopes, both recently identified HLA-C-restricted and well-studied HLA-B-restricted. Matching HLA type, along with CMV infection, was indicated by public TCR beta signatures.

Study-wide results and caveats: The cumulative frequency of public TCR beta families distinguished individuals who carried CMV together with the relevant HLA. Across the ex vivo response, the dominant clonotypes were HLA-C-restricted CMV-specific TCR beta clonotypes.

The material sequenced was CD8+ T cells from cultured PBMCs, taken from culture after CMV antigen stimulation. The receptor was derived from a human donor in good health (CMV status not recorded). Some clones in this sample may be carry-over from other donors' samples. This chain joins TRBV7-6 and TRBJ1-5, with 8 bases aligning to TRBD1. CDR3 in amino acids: CASMGQDNQPQHF. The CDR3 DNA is TGTGCCAGCATGGGACAGGACAATCAGCCCCAGCATTTT.